The 25 T cell receptor beta chains listed next were all sequenced from one sample in a study of cytomegalovirus exposure and HLA in healthy donors. The protocol was immunoSEQ multiplex PCR, while the TCRdb copy is restricted to in-frame clones and leaves out a portion. The sample includes 150,000 to 200,000 clones, roughly 80% seen only once; the top ten take approximately 7%. Sequenced sample: PBMCs. These receptors were taken from a young man in good health and CMV-seropositive.

This clone has only one observation. V gene TRBV15 combines with J gene TRBJ2-7; 9 nucleotides align to TRBD1. CDR1 and CDR2 (germline): LNHNV, YYDKDF (reference sequence). V was pared by 1 base and J by 4 bases, with 17 bases of the junction left unmatched. The CDR3 length is 19 residues. CDR3 in amino acids: CATSRAPGGGTGQAYEQYF. The CDR3 coding sequence is TGTGCCACCAGCAGAGCCCCCGGGGGAGGGACAGGGCAAGCATACGAGCAGTACTTC.

The rearrangement uses TRBV9 and TRBJ2-1, with 9 nucleotides matching TRBD2. With V trimmed by 6 bases and J by 1 base, 14 bases remained unmatched. The germline CDR1 and CDR2 sequences are SGDLS and YYNGEE. The CDR3 has 18 residues. CDR3 nucleotides: TGTGCCAGCACCGAGGCTAGCGGGAACGTCCCGTCCTACAATGAGCAGTTCTTC. Residues: CASTEASGNVPSYNEQFF.

The rearrangement links TRBV7-9 to TRBJ1-3; no firm D call. CDR1 is SEHNR and CDR2 is FQNEAQ in the germline V gene (reference sequence). Trimming stripped 5 bases from V and 3 bases from J, with 8 bases between. The CDR3 contains 13 residues. This CDR3 is CASSDTSGNTIYF. CDR3 coding DNA: TGTGCCAGCAGCGACACCAGTGGAAACACCATATATTTT.

The rearrangement joins TRBV9 to TRBJ2-5; TRBD1 is a possible D gene (6 bases). Germline-derived CDR1 and CDR2 are SGDLS and YYNGEE. V gave up 4 bases and J gave up 9 bases, with 13 bases separating them. This CDR3 region has 12 residues. The CDR3 sequence: CASSRGQLAQYF. As DNA, the CDR3 is TGTGCCAGCAGCAGAGGACAGCTTGCCCAGTACTTC. Full variable domain (missing parts from reference TRBV9 and TRBJ2-5): DSGVTQTPKHLITATGQRVTLRCSPRSGDLSVYWYQQSLDQGLQFLIQYYNGEERAKGNILERFSAQQFPDLHSELNLSSLELGDSALYFCASSRGQLAQYFGPGTRLLVL.

The rearrangement uses TRBV19 and TRBJ1-1; D perhaps matches TRBD1 (6 bases). The CDR3 extends over 15 amino acids. Per germline, CDR1 LNHDA and CDR2 SQIVND (reference sequence). V dropped 1 base and J dropped 0 bases, with 9 bases sitting between them. The CDR3: CASSIGGDMNTEAFF. The CDR3 DNA reads as TGTGCCAGTAGTATAGGAGGGGACATGAACACTGAAGCTTTCTTT.

CDR3 region: CASRGTGPYGYTF. In nucleotides, the CDR3 is TGTGCCAGCAGGGGGACAGGGCCCTATGGCTACACCTTC. V usage is TRBV6-1 and J usage is TRBJ1-2; 9 nucleotides match TRBD1. CDR3 size: 13 residues. V shed 6 bases, J shed 4 bases, and the junction held 3 bases outside the gene matches. In germline, CDR1 is MNHNS, CDR2 SASEGT.

In its sample, this clone was seen a few times. The chain carries TRBV30 and TRBJ2-7; TRBD1 agrees at 9 bases. Germline V gene sequence: CDR1 GTSNPN, CDR2 SVGIG (reference sequence). V lost 6 bases, J lost 0 bases, and 3 bases stayed unmatched. The CDR3 runs 13 residues. The CDR3 DNA reads TGTGCCTGTGGGACAGGGAGCTCCTACGAGCAGTACTTC. Translating it yields CACGTGSSYEQYF.

The genes are TRBV11-2 and TRBJ2-7; 9 bases map to TRBD2. The CDR3 covers 14 residues. V shed 1 base and J 6 bases; nucleotides not matched to a gene: 4. CDR1 is SGHAT, CDR2 FQNNGV, per germline. CDR3 coding DNA: TGTGCCAGCAGCTTAGGGACTAGCGTTATCGAGCAGTACTTC. Its protein is CASSLGTSVIEQYF.

The chain employs TRBV4-1 and TRBJ1-4; maybe TRBD1 (6 bases). V gave up 1 base and J gave up 8 bases, with 14 bases separating them. The CDR3 is made up of 15 amino acids. Germline CDR1 MGHRA, CDR2 YSYEKL. DNA for the CDR3: TGCGCCAGCAGCCAAGCGGGGACATCGAGGGAAAAACTGTTTTTT. It is translated as CASSQAGTSREKLFF.

This chain uses TRBV28 with TRBJ2-5; D is possibly TRBD1 (6 bases). V lost 2 bases to trimming and J lost 3 bases, with 13 bases between them. CDR3 length equals 15 residues. Germline values: CDR1 MDHEN, CDR2 SYDVKM. CDR3: CASSLGVRGKETQYF. The CDR3 DNA follows: TGTGCCAGCAGTTTAGGGGTCAGGGGCAAAGAGACCCAGTACTTC.

The chain is built from TRBV2 and TRBJ2-1; D call uncertain. The ends were cut back, 0 bases at V and 6 bases at J, with 15 bases in the middle. The CDR3 contains 16 residues. Germline values: CDR1 SNHLY, CDR2 FYNNEI. The CDR3 nucleotides are TGTGCCAGCAGTGAAGCTGCAGGCGCCTTGGGCAATGAGCAGTTCTTC. Translating it yields CASSEAAGALGNEQFF.

This clone was observed a few times. The rearrangement links TRBV19 to TRBJ1-1; TRBD1 matches 9 bases. The CDR3 spans 14 residues. From germline, CDR1 is LNHDA and CDR2 SQIVND (reference sequence). The V gene end was trimmed by 6 bases and the J gene end by 1 base; junction bases not matched to a gene: 3. The CDR3 sequence: CASSRDRENTEAFF. CDR3 in DNA: TGTGCCAGTAGCAGGGACAGGGAGAACACTGAAGCTTTCTTT.

The genes are TRBV28 and TRBJ1-4, with 9 bases matching TRBD1. With V trimmed by 6 bases and J by 4 bases, 6 bases remained unmatched. Germline V gene data show CDR1 as MDHEN and CDR2 as SYDVKM. The CDR3 is made up of 15 amino acids. CDR3 loop: CASSQLTGGNEKLFF. DNA of the CDR3: TGTGCCAGCAGCCAACTGACAGGGGGTAATGAAAAACTGTTTTTT.

The chain carries TRBV7-2 and TRBJ2-1; D possibly corresponds to TRBD1 (6 bases). The CDR3 has 16 amino acids. V lost 7 bases and J lost 3, with 19 bases in between. Per germline, CDR1 SGHTA and CDR2 FQGNSA. The CDR3 region has the DNA TGTGCCAGCAAGAAACAGGGAATGCTGGACTACAATGAGCAGTTCTTC. Translated, it gives CASKKQGMLDYNEQFF.

This clone was seen once. CDR3 in DNA: TGCGCCAGCAGCCCCCGGACTAGCGGGAGTGGTGCAGATACGCAGTATTTT. This codes for CASSPRTSGSGADTQYF. The rearrangement uses TRBV4-3 and TRBJ2-3; 13 bases line up with TRBD2. CDR3 length equals 17 residues. CDR1 and CDR2 from the germline V gene are LGHNA and YSLEER. The ends lost 4 bases at V and 4 bases at J; junction bases unmatched: 8.

The J gene is TRBJ2-5, the V gene TRBV16, with D perhaps matching TRBD1 (6 bases). Germline values: CDR1 KGHSY, CDR2 FQNENV. Trimming cost V 4 bases and J 6 bases, with 15 bases left between them. The CDR3 is 14 amino acids. As DNA, the CDR3 is TGTGCCAGCAGCCGGTTAGGACAGAGGCAGACCCAGTACTTC. It encodes CASSRLGQRQTQYF. The full variable domain, completed using reference TRBV16 and TRBJ2-5, is GEEVAQTPKHLVRGEGQKAKLYCAPIKGHSYVFWYQQVLKNEFKFLISFQNENVFDETGMPKERFSAKCLPNSPCSLEIQATKLEDSAVYFCASSRLGQRQTQYFGPGTRLLVL.

The rearrangement uses TRBV5-4 and TRBJ2-5; weak D call: TRBD2 (6 bases). CDR3 length: 16 residues. Trimming pared 0 bases from V and 2 bases from J, leaving 14 bases between. The V gene's germline CDR1 is SGHNT and CDR2 YYREEE (reference sequence). CDR3: CASSLAGIAVQETQYF. As DNA, the CDR3 is TGTGCCAGCAGCTTGGCCGGAATAGCGGTTCAAGAGACCCAGTACTTC.

This clone was detected once. The chain uses TRBV9 and TRBJ2-1; 10 bases fit TRBD1. The trim removed 3 bases at V and 7 bases at J, leaving 10 bases unmatched. The CDR3 contains 16 residues. Looked up from germline, CDR1 is SGDLS and CDR2 is YYNGEE. CDR3 residues: CASSAPGQGVRNEQFF. CDR3 DNA sequence: TGTGCCAGCAGCGCGCCTGGACAGGGGGTCAGAAATGAGCAGTTCTTC.

This clone was observed a few times. The chain links TRBV25-1 to TRBJ1-1; 11 nucleotides match TRBD1. Trimming at V came to 6 bases and at J to 10 bases, leaving 16 bases not matched to a gene. This CDR3 spans 16 amino acids. In germline, CDR1 is MGHDK, CDR2 SYGVNS. The CDR3 spells CASSVGTGGHRGRAFF. The CDR3 DNA reads TGTGCCAGCAGCGTCGGGACAGGGGGACACCGGGGAAGAGCTTTCTTT.

The chain joins TRBV6-5 to TRBJ2-3; TRBD2 matches 8 bases. The germline V gene has CDR1 MNHEY and CDR2 SVGAGI. V gave up 2 bases and J gave up 1 base; unmatched junction bases: 2. This CDR3 contains 15 residues. CDR3: CASSYETSGTDTQYF. The CDR3 DNA sequence: TGTGCCAGCAGTTACGAGACTAGCGGCACAGATACGCAGTATTTT.

The rearrangement uses TRBV18 and TRBJ2-3; 7 nucleotides match TRBD2. The CDR3 spans 18 residues. From germline, CDR1 is KGHSH and CDR2 LQKENI. J was trimmed by 2 bases and V by 5 bases; bases with no gene match: 16. The CDR3 loop reads CASSSLSGALSPTDTQYF. The CDR3 DNA reads as TGTGCCAGCTCATCCTTAAGCGGGGCCCTCTCCCCCACAGATACGCAGTATTTT.

The chain joins TRBV5-4 to TRBJ1-1; 8 bases match TRBD1. CDR3 length: 15 residues. The ends lost 0 bases at V and 8 bases at J; junction bases unmatched: 9. Per the germline V gene, CDR1 is SGHNT and CDR2 is YYREEE (reference sequence). The CDR3 loop reads CASSLAGGNPREAFF. Written as DNA, the CDR3 is TGTGCCAGCAGCTTGGCAGGGGGCAATCCGCGGGAAGCTTTCTTT. Full variable domain (rest looked up from reference TRBV5-4 and TRBJ1-1): ETGVTQSPTHLIKTRGQQVTLRCSSQSGHNTVSWYQQALGQGPQFIFQYYREEENGRGNFPPRFSGLQFPNYSSELNVNALELDDSALYLCASSLAGGNPREAFFGQGTRLTVV.

J is TRBJ2-7 and V is TRBV6-1, with 7 bases identical to TRBD2. This CDR3 contains 19 residues. CDR1 is MNHNS and CDR2 is SASEGT in the germline V gene. V lost 2 bases and J lost 0; bases outside the gene matches: 16. CDR3 bases: TGTGCCAGCAGTGAACAAGATCCGGGACTAATCACGAGCTCCTACGAGCAGTACTTC. Translated: CASSEQDPGLITSSYEQYF.

V usage is TRBV2 and J usage is TRBJ1-5; 9 positions agree with TRBD1. J lost 3 bases, V lost 4 bases, and 1 base had no gene match. CDR3 length: 14 amino acids. Per germline, CDR1 SNHLY and CDR2 FYNNEI. The CDR3 sequence is CASSGDRVNQPQHF. DNA for the CDR3: TGTGCCAGCAGTGGGGACAGGGTCAATCAGCCCCAGCATTTT.

This clone was seen once. The chain employs TRBV7-2 and TRBJ1-5, with D tentatively TRBD1 (6 bases). The CDR3 length is 14 residues. CDR1 and CDR2 (germline): SGHTA, FQGNSA. Trimming shortened V by 6 bases and J by 9 bases, and 18 bases separated the two germline ends. In DNA form, the CDR3 reads TGTGCCAGCAGACCTCCAGGGGATCATATGCCCCAGCATTTT. Protein product: CASRPPGDHMPQHF.